This T cell receptor beta chain was identified in a study of blood T cells in healthy people across ages. Study-wide results and limits: Fewer expanded clones and more diversity marked long-lived versus aged donors.

This clonotype has only a few counts. Antigen specificity is unknown. Then a second PCR, running roughly 6 to 12 cycles, was carried out with a sample-barcoded 5' primer and a J-beta primer mix. TCRdb ran MiXCR on the 5' RACE reads and lists one entry per CDR3 protein. The sample carries hundreds of thousands of distinct CDR3 sequences, about 28% recorded once. CDR3 length: 16 amino acids. V was trimmed by 4 bases and J by 5 bases, leaving 17 bases between them. Germline CDR1 and CDR2: LGHNA and YSLEER. Per sample, extraction of total RNA gave at least 5 micrograms in every case. The sequence came from an elderly woman in good health. The V and J genes are TRBV4-3 and TRBJ2-2; D unclear. Sequenced material: blood. CDR3 residues: CASSLSRGSRTGELFF. CDR3 sequence (DNA): TGCGCCAGCAGCCTGAGCAGAGGAAGCCGGACCGGGGAGCTGTTTTTT.